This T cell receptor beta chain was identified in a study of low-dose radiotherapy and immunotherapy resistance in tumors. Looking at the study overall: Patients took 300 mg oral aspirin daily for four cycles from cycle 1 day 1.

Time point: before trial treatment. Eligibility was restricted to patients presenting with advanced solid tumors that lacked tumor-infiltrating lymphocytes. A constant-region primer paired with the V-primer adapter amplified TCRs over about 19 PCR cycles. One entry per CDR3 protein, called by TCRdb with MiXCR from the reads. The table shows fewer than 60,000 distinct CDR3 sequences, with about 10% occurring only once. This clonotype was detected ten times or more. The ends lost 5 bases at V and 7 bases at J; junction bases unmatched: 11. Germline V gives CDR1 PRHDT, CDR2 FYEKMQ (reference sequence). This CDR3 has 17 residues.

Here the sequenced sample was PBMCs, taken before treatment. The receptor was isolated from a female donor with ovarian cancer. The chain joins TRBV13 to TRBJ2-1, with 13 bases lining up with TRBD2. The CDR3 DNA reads TGTGCCAGCAGCCCCCGTCGACTAGCGGGGGGTTATAATGAGCAGTTCTTC. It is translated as CASSPRRLAGGYNEQFF.